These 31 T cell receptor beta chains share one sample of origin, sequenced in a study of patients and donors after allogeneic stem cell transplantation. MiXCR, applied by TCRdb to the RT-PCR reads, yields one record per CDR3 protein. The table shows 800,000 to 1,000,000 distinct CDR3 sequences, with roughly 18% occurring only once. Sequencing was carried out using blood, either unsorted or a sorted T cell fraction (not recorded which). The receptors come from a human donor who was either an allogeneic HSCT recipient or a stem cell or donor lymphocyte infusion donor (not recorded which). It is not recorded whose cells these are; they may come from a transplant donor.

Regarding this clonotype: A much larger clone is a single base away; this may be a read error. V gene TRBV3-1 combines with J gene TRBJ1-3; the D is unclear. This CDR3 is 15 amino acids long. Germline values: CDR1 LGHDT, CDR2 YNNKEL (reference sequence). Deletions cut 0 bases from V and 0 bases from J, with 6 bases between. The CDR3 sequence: CASSQEGRSGNTIYF. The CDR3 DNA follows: TGTGCCAGCAGCCAAGAAGGGCGCTCTGGAAACACCATATATTTT.

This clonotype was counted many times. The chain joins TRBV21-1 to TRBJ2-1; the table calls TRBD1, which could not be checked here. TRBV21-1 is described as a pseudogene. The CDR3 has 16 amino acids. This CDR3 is CASSTEGGTTYNEQFF. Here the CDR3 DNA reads TGTGCCAGCAGCACAGAGGGGGGGACCACCTACAATGAGCAGTTCTTC.

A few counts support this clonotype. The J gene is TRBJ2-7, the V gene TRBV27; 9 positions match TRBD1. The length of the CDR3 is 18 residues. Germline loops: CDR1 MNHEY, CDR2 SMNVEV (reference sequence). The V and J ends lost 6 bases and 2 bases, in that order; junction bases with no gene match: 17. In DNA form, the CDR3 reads TGTGCCAGCAGCCGAACCTTCCCACAGGGGGCCATGACCTACGAGCAGTACTTC. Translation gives CASSRTFPQGAMTYEQYF.

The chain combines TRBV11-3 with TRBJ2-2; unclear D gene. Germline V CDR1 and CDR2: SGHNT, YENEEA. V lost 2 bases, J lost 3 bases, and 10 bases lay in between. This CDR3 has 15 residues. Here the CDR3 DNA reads TGTGCCAGCAGCTTACCCGGAAGAGACACCGGGGAGCTGTTTTTT. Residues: CASSLPGRDTGELFF.

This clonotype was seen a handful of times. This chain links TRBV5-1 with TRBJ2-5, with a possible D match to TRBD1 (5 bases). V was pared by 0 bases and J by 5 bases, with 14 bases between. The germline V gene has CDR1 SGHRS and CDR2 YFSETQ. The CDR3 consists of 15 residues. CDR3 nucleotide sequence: TGCGCCAGCAGCTTGGAATGGGGCGCGAGGGAGACCCAGTACTTC. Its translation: CASSLEWGARETQYF. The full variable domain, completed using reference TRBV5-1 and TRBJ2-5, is KAGVTQTPRYLIKTRGQQVTLSCSPISGHRSVSWYQQTPGQGLQFLFEYFSETQRNKGNFPGRFSGRQFSNSRSEMNVSTLELGDSALYLCASSLEWGARETQYFGPGTRLLVL.

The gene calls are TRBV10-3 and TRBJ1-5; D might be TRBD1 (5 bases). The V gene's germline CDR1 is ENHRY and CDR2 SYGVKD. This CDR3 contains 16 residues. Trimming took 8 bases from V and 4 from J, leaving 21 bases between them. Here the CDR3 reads CAIGPSSDSSNQPQHF. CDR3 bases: TGTGCCATCGGTCCATCCTCCGACAGTTCTAATCAGCCCCAGCATTTT.

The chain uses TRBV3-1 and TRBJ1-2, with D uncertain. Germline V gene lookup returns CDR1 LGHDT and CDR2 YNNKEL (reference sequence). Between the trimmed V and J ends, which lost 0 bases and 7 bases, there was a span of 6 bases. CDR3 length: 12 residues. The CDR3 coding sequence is TGTGCCAGCAGCCAAGAACACAGTGGCTACACCTTC. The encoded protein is CASSQEHSGYTF.

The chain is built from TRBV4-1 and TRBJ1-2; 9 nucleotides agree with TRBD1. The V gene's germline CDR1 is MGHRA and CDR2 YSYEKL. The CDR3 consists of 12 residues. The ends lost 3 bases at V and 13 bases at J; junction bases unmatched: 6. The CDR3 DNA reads TGCGCCAGCAGCCAGGATCGGACAGGGGCCACCTTC. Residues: CASSQDRTGATF.

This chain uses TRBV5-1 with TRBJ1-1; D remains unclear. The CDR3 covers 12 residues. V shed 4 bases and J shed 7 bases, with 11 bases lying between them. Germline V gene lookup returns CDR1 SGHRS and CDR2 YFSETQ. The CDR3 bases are TGCGCCAGCAGCCAGGACCGATATGAAGCTTTCTTT. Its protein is CASSQDRYEAFF.

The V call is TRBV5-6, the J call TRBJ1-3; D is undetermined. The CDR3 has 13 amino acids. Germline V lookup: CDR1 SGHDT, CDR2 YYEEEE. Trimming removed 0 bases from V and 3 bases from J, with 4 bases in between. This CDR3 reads CASSLVLGNTIYF. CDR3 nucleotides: TGTGCCAGCAGCTTGGTCCTTGGAAACACCATATATTTT.

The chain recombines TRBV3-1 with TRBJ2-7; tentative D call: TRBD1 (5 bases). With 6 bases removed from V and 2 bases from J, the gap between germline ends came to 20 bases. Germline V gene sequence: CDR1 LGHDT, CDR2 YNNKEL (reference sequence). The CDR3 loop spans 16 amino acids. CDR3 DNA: TGTGCCAGCAGAGGACATAAGAAAAGTAGCACCTACGAGCAGTACTTC. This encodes CASRGHKKSSTYEQYF.

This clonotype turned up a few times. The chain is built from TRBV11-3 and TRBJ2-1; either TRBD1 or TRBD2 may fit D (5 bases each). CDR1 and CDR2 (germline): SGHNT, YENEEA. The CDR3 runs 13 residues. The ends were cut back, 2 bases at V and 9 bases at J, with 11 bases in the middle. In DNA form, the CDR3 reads TGTGCCAGCAGCTTATCAGGGACCTTTGAGCAGTTCTTC. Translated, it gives CASSLSGTFEQFF.

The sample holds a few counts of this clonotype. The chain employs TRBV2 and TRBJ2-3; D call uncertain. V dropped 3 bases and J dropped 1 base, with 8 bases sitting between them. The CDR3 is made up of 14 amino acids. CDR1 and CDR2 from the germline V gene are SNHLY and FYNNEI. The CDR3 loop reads CASSEGIRTDTQYF. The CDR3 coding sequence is TGTGCCAGCAGTGAGGGAATACGCACAGATACGCAGTATTTT.

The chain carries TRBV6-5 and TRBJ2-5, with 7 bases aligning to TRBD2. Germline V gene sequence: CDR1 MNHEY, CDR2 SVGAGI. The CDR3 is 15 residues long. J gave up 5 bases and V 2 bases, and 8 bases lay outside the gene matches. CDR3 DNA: TGTGCCAGCAGTTACCGGGACTACCTCAAGGAGACCCAGTACTTC. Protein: CASSYRDYLKETQYF.

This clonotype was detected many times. The CDR3 reads CASRRPTEIFF. The DNA of the CDR3 is TGTGCCAGCAGACGACCGACAGAGATTTTCTTT. This chain connects TRBV12-3 or TRBV12-4 to TRBJ1-1, with D possibly matching TRBD1 (5 bases). CDR3 length: 11 amino acids. Trimming left V 6 bases short and J 13 bases short, with 15 bases between.

The CDR3 DNA sequence: TGCGCCAGCAGCTTGGAGGGGGCTAGGGGTGAAAAACTGTTTTTT. It translates to CASSLEGARGEKLFF. V gene TRBV5-1 combines with J gene TRBJ1-4; 7 bases are shared with TRBD1. CDR1 and CDR2 from the germline V gene are SGHRS and YFSETQ. Trimming took 0 bases from V and 7 from J; bases not matched to a gene: 6. This CDR3 region has 15 residues. The full variable domain, with the rest looked up from reference TRBV5-1 and TRBJ1-4, is KAGVTQTPRYLIKTRGQQVTLSCSPISGHRSVSWYQQTPGQGLQFLFEYFSETQRNKGNFPGRFSGRQFSNSRSEMNVSTLELGDSALYLCASSLEGARGEKLFFGSGTQLSVL.

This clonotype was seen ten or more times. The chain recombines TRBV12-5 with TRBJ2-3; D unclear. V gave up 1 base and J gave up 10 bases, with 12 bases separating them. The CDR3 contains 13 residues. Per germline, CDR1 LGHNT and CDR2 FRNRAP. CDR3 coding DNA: TGTGCTAGTGGTTTGGATGGTCGTGGAGCGCAGTATTTT. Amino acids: CASGLDGRGAQYF.

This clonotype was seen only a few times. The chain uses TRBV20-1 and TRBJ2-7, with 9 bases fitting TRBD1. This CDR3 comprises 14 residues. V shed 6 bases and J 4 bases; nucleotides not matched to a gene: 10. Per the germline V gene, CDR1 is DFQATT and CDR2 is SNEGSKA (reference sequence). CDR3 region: CSAISRQGDYEQYF. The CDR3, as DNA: TGCAGTGCCATCTCGAGACAGGGGGATTACGAGCAGTACTTC.

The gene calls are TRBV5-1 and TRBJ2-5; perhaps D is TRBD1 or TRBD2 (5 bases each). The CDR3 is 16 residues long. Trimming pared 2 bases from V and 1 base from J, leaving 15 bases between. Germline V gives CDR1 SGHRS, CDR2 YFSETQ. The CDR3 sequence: CASSFSGRLFQETQYF. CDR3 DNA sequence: TGCGCCAGCAGCTTCTCGGGGCGCCTATTCCAAGAGACCCAGTACTTC. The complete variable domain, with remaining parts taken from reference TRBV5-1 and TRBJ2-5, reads KAGVTQTPRYLIKTRGQQVTLSCSPISGHRSVSWYQQTPGQGLQFLFEYFSETQRNKGNFPGRFSGRQFSNSRSEMNVSTLELGDSALYLCASSFSGRLFQETQYFGPGTRLLVL.

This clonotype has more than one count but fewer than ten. The chain's CDR3 is CSARVGGRAYNEQFF. In DNA, the CDR3 is TGCAGTGCTAGAGTAGGCGGGAGGGCCTACAATGAGCAGTTCTTC. J is TRBJ2-1 and V is TRBV20-1, with TRBD2 matching over 9 bases. The CDR3 covers 15 residues. V lost 1 base and J lost 2; bases outside the gene matches: 3. Germline V CDR1 and CDR2: DFQATT, SNEGSKA (reference sequence).

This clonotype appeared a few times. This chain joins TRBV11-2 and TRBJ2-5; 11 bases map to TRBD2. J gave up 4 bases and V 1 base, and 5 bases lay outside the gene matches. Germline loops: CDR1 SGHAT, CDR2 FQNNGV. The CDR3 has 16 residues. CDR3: CASSLVLAGGRETQYF. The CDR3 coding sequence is TGTGCCAGCAGCTTAGTATTAGCGGGAGGGAGAGAGACCCAGTACTTC. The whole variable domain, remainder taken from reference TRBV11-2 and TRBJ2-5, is EAGVAQSPRYKIIEKRQSVAFWCNPISGHATLYWYQQILGQGPKLLIQFQNNGVVDDSQLPKDRFSAERLKGVDSTLKIQPAKLEDSAVYLCASSLVLAGGRETQYFGPGTRLLVL.

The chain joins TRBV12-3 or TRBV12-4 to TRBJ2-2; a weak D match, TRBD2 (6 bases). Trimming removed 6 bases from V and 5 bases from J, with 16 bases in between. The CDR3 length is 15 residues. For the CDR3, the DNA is TGTGCCAGCAGGCGCCGACTAGTTGGTACCGGGGAGCTGTTTTTT. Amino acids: CASRRRLVGTGELFF.

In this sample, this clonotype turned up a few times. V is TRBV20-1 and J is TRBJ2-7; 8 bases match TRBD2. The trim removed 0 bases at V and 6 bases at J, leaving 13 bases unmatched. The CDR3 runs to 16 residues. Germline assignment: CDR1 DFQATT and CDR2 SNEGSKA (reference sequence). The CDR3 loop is CSARDPSGRGAREQYF. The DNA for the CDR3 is TGCAGTGCTAGAGATCCAAGCGGGAGAGGGGCCCGCGAGCAGTACTTC.

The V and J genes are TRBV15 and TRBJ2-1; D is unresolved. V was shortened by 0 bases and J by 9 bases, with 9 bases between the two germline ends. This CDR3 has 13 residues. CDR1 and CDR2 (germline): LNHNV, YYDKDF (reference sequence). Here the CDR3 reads CATSRDKGPEQFF. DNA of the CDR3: TGTGCCACCAGCAGAGATAAGGGTCCTGAGCAGTTCTTC. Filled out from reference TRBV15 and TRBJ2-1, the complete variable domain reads DAMVIQNPRYQVTQFGKPVTLSCSQTLNHNVMYWYQQKSSQAPKLLFHYYDKDFNNEADTPDNFQSRRPNTSFCFLDIRSPGLGDTAMYLCATSRDKGPEQFFGPGTRLTVL.

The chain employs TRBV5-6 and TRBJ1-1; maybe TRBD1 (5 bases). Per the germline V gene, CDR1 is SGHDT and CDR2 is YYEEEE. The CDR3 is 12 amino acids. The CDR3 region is CAVGRKNTEAFF. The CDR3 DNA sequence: TGTGCTGTGGGACGGAAGAACACTGAAGCTTTCTTT.

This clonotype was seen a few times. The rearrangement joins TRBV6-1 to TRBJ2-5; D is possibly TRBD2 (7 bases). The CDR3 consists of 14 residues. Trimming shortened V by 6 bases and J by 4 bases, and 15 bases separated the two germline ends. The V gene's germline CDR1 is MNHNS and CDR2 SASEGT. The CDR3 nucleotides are TGTGCCAGCAGAAGGACGGGGGGCCTAGAGACCCAGTACTTC. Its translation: CASRRTGGLETQYF.

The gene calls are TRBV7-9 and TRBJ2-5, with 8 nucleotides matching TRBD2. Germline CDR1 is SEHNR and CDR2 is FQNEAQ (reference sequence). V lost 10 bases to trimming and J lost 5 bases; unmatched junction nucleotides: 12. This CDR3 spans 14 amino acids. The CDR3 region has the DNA TGTGCCACCAAGGACACGGGGGGGGTTGAGACCCAGTACTTC. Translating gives CATKDTGGVETQYF.

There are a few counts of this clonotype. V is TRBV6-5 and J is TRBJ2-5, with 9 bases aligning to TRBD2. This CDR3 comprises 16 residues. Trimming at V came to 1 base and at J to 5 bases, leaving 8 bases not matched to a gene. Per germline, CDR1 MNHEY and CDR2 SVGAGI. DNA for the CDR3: TGTGCCAGCAGTTACTTATATAGCGGGAGTAGGGAGACCCAGTACTTC. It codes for CASSYLYSGSRETQYF.

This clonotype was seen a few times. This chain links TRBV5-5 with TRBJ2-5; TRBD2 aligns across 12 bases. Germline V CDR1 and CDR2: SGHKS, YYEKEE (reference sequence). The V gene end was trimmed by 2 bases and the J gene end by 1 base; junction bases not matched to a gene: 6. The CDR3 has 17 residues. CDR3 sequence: CASSFPGLAGTQETQYF. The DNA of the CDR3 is TGTGCCAGCAGCTTTCCCGGACTAGCGGGGACCCAAGAGACCCAGTACTTC.

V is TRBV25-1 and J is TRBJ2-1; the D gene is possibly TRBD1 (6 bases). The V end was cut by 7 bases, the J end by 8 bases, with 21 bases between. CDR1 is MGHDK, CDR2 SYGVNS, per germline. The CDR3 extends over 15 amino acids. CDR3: CASTEDRLGMYEQFF. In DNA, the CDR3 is TGTGCCAGCACCGAAGACAGGTTGGGGATGTATGAGCAGTTCTTC.

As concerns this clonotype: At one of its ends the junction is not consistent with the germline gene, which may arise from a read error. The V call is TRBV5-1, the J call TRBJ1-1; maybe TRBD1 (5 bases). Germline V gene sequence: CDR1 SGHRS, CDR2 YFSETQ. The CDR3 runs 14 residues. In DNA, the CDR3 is TGCGCCAGCAGCTTTGTGGCAGTTGGGGCTGAGGCTTTCTTT. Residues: CASSFVAVGAEAFF.